A single sample is the source of the 26 T cell receptor beta chains below, sequenced in a study of glioma-infiltrating T cells (dated by TCRdb to 2016 to 2017). For sequencing, an Illumina MiSeq was employed. The iRepertoire nested amplicon-rescue multiplex PCR (arm-PCR) platform was used to amplify TCR alpha and beta CDR3 regions from RNA. The public reads were reanalyzed by TCRdb: fastp trimming at Q25, MiXCR alignment, in-frame beta chains only. Entries are consolidated by CDR3 protein sequence, retaining the most common genes and DNA. The sample table contains a few hundred thousand distinct CDR3 sequences; only one count was recorded for roughly two fifths of them. The top ten clones comprise around 12% of the sample. Sequencing was carried out using glioma tissue, nonneoplastic brain tissue, or PBMCs (not recorded which). The receptors were gathered from a human donor with low-grade glioma or glioblastoma, undergoing nonglioma brain surgery, or in good health (not recorded which).

The rearrangement uses TRBV7-9 and TRBJ2-1, with a tentative D call TRBD2 (6 bases). The V gene lost 4 bases and the J gene lost 3 bases, with 16 bases spanning the gap. The V gene's germline CDR1 is SEHNR and CDR2 FQNEAQ (reference sequence). This CDR3 contains 16 residues. The chain's CDR3 is CASSWGVATDYNEQFF. CDR3 DNA sequence: TGTGCCAGCAGCTGGGGGGTGGCGACAGACTACAATGAGCAGTTCTTC.

This chain uses TRBV20-1 with TRBJ1-1; 9 bases align to TRBD1. Germline lookup yields CDR1 DFQATT and CDR2 SNEGSKA (reference sequence). V trimming: 6 bases; J trimming: 7 bases; junction bases outside the gene matches: 6. This CDR3 has 12 amino acids. The CDR3 loop is CSAGDRAGEAFF. The DNA of the CDR3 is TGCAGTGCCGGGGACAGGGCGGGTGAAGCTTTCTTT.

The chain employs TRBV7-8 and TRBJ2-7, with 7 bases lining up with TRBD2. CDR1 SGHVS and CDR2 FQNEAQ come from the germline V gene. The CDR3 covers 14 residues. Unmatched junction bases numbered 10, after V lost 1 base and J lost 10 bases. The CDR3 region has the DNA TGTGCCAGCAGCTTAGGGCTAGGTAGAGCGGGACAGTACTTC. Residues: CASSLGLGRAGQYF.

Note on this clonotype: One junction end does not reproduce the germline sequence, and a read error may be involved. The CDR3 DNA follows: TGTGCCAGCAGCAACAGCTTCACCGGGGAGCTGTCTTTT. Amino acid sequence: CASSNSFTGELSF. This sequence joins TRBV3-1 and TRBJ2-2; D is possibly TRBD2 (5 bases). Germline CDR1 reads LGHDT; CDR2 reads YNNKEL (reference sequence). This CDR3 region has 13 residues.

V gene TRBV7-9 combines with J gene TRBJ1-2; D unclear. Deletions cut 5 bases from V and 13 bases from J, with 23 bases between. The V gene's germline CDR1 is SEHNR and CDR2 FQNEAQ (reference sequence). The CDR3 consists of 14 residues. The CDR3: CASSPTVYGLSLTF. As DNA, the CDR3 is TGTGCCAGCAGCCCTACGGTCTACGGTCTGTCGCTCACCTTC.

The sample holds many counts of this clonotype. The V gene is TRBV28, the J gene TRBJ2-5; D tentatively fits TRBD1 or TRBD2 (5 bases each). Germline values: CDR1 MDHEN, CDR2 SYDVKM. The V gene lost 5 bases and the J gene lost 1 base, with 14 bases spanning the gap. The CDR3 loop spans 15 amino acids. CDR3 sequence reads: CASSTPTGAQETQYF. DNA for the CDR3: TGTGCCAGCAGTACTCCCACCGGGGCCCAAGAGACCCAGTACTTC.

This clonotype was seen many times. This chain joins TRBV20-1 and TRBJ2-4; unclear D gene. The CDR3 length is 15 residues. The germline V and J ends were trimmed by 0 bases and 3 bases, with 12 bases remaining between them. Germline V gene data show CDR1 as DFQATT and CDR2 as SNEGSKA (reference sequence). This CDR3 reads CSARDAREVKNIQYF. CDR3 bases: TGCAGTGCTAGAGATGCCAGAGAAGTCAAAAACATTCAGTACTTC.

A remark on this clonotype: A read error is possible here, since a much larger clone lies one base away. The chain links TRBV20-1 to TRBJ2-7; 8 bases map to TRBD2. CDR3 size: 12 residues. V was pared by 6 bases and J by 5 bases, with 6 bases of the junction left unmatched. Per the germline V gene, CDR1 is DFQATT and CDR2 is SNEGSKA (reference sequence). The CDR3 bases are TGCAGTGCCGGGAGGGGCAATAACGAGCAGTACTTC. Protein product: CSAGRGNNEQYF.

About this clonotype itself: This may be a read error, as it is one base from a much larger clone. The chain links TRBV24-1 to TRBJ2-3; D is undetermined. The V gene's germline CDR1 is KGHDR and CDR2 SFDVKD. V was clipped by 5 bases and J by 4 bases, with 15 bases between them. The CDR3 spans 15 residues. The CDR3 spells CATSARQIAADTQYF. The DNA for the CDR3 is TGTGCCACCAGTGCCCGGCAGATTGCCGCAGATACGCAGTATTTT.

As concerns this clonotype: Since a much larger clone is just one base distant, this may be a read error. This sequence joins TRBV27 and TRBJ2-7; 9 bases line up with TRBD2. The CDR3 loop spans 15 amino acids. Germline lookup yields CDR1 MNHEY and CDR2 SMNVEV (reference sequence). The CDR3 coding sequence is TGTGCCGGCAGTTTGTCGTCTAGCGGGATGGGGGAGCAGTACTTC. Residues: CAGSLSSSGMGEQYF.

The table lists this clonotype with a count of one. The chain is built from TRBV7-2 and TRBJ2-1; 7 nucleotides agree with TRBD2. The DNA end lines up better with TRBJ2-3; the J call may be wrong. The length of the CDR3 is 19 residues. Germline V gene sequence: CDR1 SGHTA, CDR2 FQGNSA. The CDR3 DNA reads TGTGCCAGCAGCTTACCCAAGGGAAGAGACAGCCCCGGGAGGAATACGCAGTATTTT. Amino acid sequence: CASSLPKGRDSPGRNTQYF.

Notes on this clonotype: One junction end does not reproduce the germline sequence, and a read error may be involved. The rearrangement joins TRBV4-1 to TRBJ2-7, with D perhaps TRBD2 (5 bases). The length of the CDR3 is 14 residues. From germline, CDR1 is MGHRA and CDR2 YSYEKL. The CDR3 protein is CASGQQEGGYEQYF. CDR3 nucleotides: TGCGCCAGCGGCCAACAAGAGGGCGGCTACGAGCAGTACTTC.

The chain couples TRBV5-6 to TRBJ2-1; D unclear. Germline loops: CDR1 SGHDT, CDR2 YYEEEE. V lost 4 bases to trimming and J lost 7 bases, with 9 bases between them. The CDR3 has 12 amino acids. The CDR3 spells CASSVGANEQFF. The CDR3, as DNA: TGTGCCAGCAGCGTGGGCGCGAATGAGCAGTTCTTC.

This clonotype has only a few counts. This chain uses TRBV28 with TRBJ2-3; 10 bases match TRBD2. The CDR3 extends over 16 amino acids. With 5 bases clipped from V and 5 bases from J, the junction kept 10 bases outside the gene matches. Germline V gives CDR1 MDHEN, CDR2 SYDVKM. CDR3 loop: CASSPPTSGFGDTQYF. DNA for the CDR3: TGTGCCAGCAGTCCTCCGACTAGCGGGTTCGGAGATACGCAGTATTTT.

This clonotype was counted at least ten times. The chain recombines TRBV7-2 with TRBJ2-7, with unresolved D. The CDR3 totals 12 residues. Trimming removed 5 bases from V and 3 bases from J, with 8 bases in between. Germline CDR1 is SGHTA and CDR2 is FQGNSA. As DNA, the CDR3 is TGTGCCAGCAGCGGTATCTACTACGAGCAGTACTTC. This codes for CASSGIYYEQYF.

This clonotype has just a few counts. The chain is built from TRBV12-3 or TRBV12-4 and TRBJ1-4; D gene unclear. V gave up 4 bases and J gave up 5 bases, with 17 bases separating them. The CDR3 spans 16 residues. Here the CDR3 reads CASSSIGSVPNEKLFF. The CDR3 DNA reads as TGTGCCAGCAGTTCCATAGGGAGCGTCCCGAATGAAAAACTGTTTTTT.

This rearrangement joins TRBV20-1 to TRBJ2-5, with 8 nucleotides matching TRBD2. Germline CDR1 DFQATT, CDR2 SNEGSKA (reference sequence). The CDR3 covers 15 residues. V dropped 6 bases and J dropped 4; count of bases not matched to a gene: 13. CDR3 loop: CSAQSAGGERETQYF. CDR3 DNA sequence: TGCAGTGCCCAATCCGCCGGGGGGGAGCGAGAGACCCAGTACTTC.

The chain recombines TRBV14 with TRBJ2-2; D is perhaps TRBD2 (6 bases). With 0 bases removed from V and 3 bases from J, the gap between germline ends came to 11 bases. The CDR3 consists of 16 residues. The V gene's germline CDR1 is SGHDN and CDR2 FVKESK. DNA of the CDR3: TGTGCCAGCAGCCAAGAAAGCGGGTTTTACACCGGGGAGCTGTTTTTT. It encodes CASSQESGFYTGELFF.

A remark on this clonotype: Here the CDR3 omits its conserved ending phenylalanine or tryptophan, so a read error is the likely source. The rearrangement uses TRBV28 and TRBJ1-3; no firm D call. Germline lookup yields CDR1 MDHEN and CDR2 SYDVKM. Between the trimmed V and J ends, which lost 6 bases and 0 bases, there was a span of 9 bases. The CDR3 consists of 14 residues. The CDR3 reads CASSRPISGNTIYL. CDR3 DNA sequence: TGTGCCAGCAGCCGCCCCATCTCTGGAAACACCATATATCTT.

This clonotype came up many times. The J gene is TRBJ2-3, the V gene TRBV6-5, with D possibly matching TRBD2 (6 bases). CDR1 MNHEY and CDR2 SVGAGI come from the germline V gene. Trimming left V 1 base short and J 0 bases short, with 8 bases between. CDR3 size: 15 residues. This CDR3 is CASSYFSGSTDTQYF. The CDR3 DNA sequence: TGTGCCAGCAGTTACTTTAGCGGCAGCACAGATACGCAGTATTTT.

Regarding this clonotype: A much larger clone differs by one base, so this may be a read error. The CDR3 DNA reads as TGTGCCACCAGCTCATGGGACAGGGTACCCTACGAGCAGTTCTTC. Encoded protein: CATSSWDRVPYEQFF. The J gene is TRBJ2-1, the V gene TRBV15; 9 bases are a match to TRBD1. There are 15 residues in the CDR3. The J segment lost 10 bases and the V segment lost 5 bases, leaving 12 bases of the junction unmatched. Germline CDR1 and CDR2: LNHNV and YYDKDF (reference sequence).

This clonotype was detected ten times or more. This chain links TRBV28 with TRBJ2-5; 7 nucleotides line up with TRBD2. The CDR3 consists of 16 residues. CDR1 is MDHEN and CDR2 is SYDVKM in the germline V gene. With 3 bases clipped from V and 1 base from J, the junction kept 8 bases outside the gene matches. The CDR3 DNA reads TGTGCCAGCAGTTTCCGTCTTATAGCGGGCCAAGAGACCCAGTACTTC. Encoded protein: CASSFRLIAGQETQYF.

The chain carries TRBV24-1 and TRBJ2-1; no clear D. The CDR3 covers 19 residues. Between the trimmed V and J ends, which lost 3 bases and 4 bases, there was a span of 24 bases. Germline CDR1 is KGHDR and CDR2 is SFDVKD. CDR3 amino acids: CATSDPCSGQASLYNEQFF. CDR3 in DNA: TGTGCCACCAGTGATCCCTGCTCGGGTCAGGCATCTCTTTACAATGAGCAGTTCTTC.

The chain employs TRBV6-2 or TRBV6-3 and TRBJ2-5; D may be TRBD1 (6 bases). Germline V gene data show CDR1 as MNHEY and CDR2 as SVGEGT. The ends were cut back, 2 bases at V and 5 bases at J, with 21 bases in the middle. The CDR3 is 17 residues long. In DNA form, the CDR3 reads TGTGCCAGCAGTTACGGGGCTGGGGCATCCGACAGGGAGACCCAGTACTTC. Translating gives CASSYGAGASDRETQYF.

V gene TRBV7-2 combines with J gene TRBJ1-2; TRBD1 might be the D (6 bases). Germline V lookup: CDR1 SGHTA, CDR2 FQGNSA. CDR3 length: 15 amino acids. V was clipped by 7 bases and J by 4 bases, with 19 bases between them. The DNA for the CDR3 is TGTGCCAGCAACCCAGGGCAGGGGCTTGGCTATGGCTACACCTTC. Its translation: CASNPGQGLGYGYTF.

The CDR3 here is CASSRGLAGNEQYF. CDR3 DNA sequence: TGTGCCAGCAGTCGAGGACTAGCGGGAAACGAGCAGTACTTC. The chain has TRBV6-2 or TRBV6-3 and TRBJ2-7; 12 nucleotides agree with TRBD2. V shed 5 bases, J shed 5 bases, and the junction held 4 bases outside the gene matches. Germline CDR1 and CDR2: MNHEY and SVGEGT. The CDR3 covers 14 residues.